Listed below are T cell receptor beta chains from one sample, sequenced in a study of T-cell reconstitution after alpha-beta-depleted transplantation in children. Each CDR3 protein gets one entry after TCRdb re-called the PCR reads with MiXCR. The sample gives a few hundred thousand distinct CDR3 sequences, approximately 11% of which show up once; roughly 27% is in the top ten. The sequences come from PBMCs, collected before TCRalphabeta/CD19-depleted stem cell transplant. The receptors were gathered from a child younger than two with acute myeloid leukemia, due to receive a stem cell transplant. The CDR3 runs from the conserved cysteine through the conserved F or W. The order of the fields is V gene, clone size, J gene, D gene, CDR3 DNA, CDR3 protein. A D gene is named only where the DNA matches it firmly. A row's size may be missing; if present it is once, few, many or a size class.

TRBV20-1	few	TRBJ2-7	TRBD1	TGCAGTGCCTTACCGGACAGGGCTGCCGAGCAGTACTTC	CSALPDRAAEQYF
TRBV5-5	many	TRBJ1-2	NA	TGTGCCAGCAGCTTGGGGTATCGACAGAGAGACTATGGCTACACCTTC	CASSLGYRQRDYGYTF
TRBV5-1	many	TRBJ1-3	NA	TGCGCCAGCAGCTTGGACGACAGGTGGGGAAACACCATATATTTT	CASSLDDRWGNTIYF
TRBV19	many	TRBJ1-2	TRBD1	TGTGCCAGTAGTATAGATCTAGGGGGCAGCTATGGCTACACCTTC	CASSIDLGGSYGYTF
TRBV27	many	TRBJ2-3	NA	TGTGCCAGCAGTTTGGTGGAATGGGATACGCAGTATTTT	CASSLVEWDTQYF
TRBV28	many	TRBJ1-1	TRBD1	TGTGCCAGCAGCCCCGGACAGGGGAGCATGAACACTGAAGCTTTCTTT	CASSPGQGSMNTEAFF
TRBV6-1	many	TRBJ1-1	NA	TGTGCCAGCAGTGAAGGGCCTGGGACTGAAGCTTTCTTT	CASSEGPGTEAFF
TRBV29-1	many	TRBJ2-1	NA	TGCAGCGTTGAAGGCGCCGCCTCCTACAATGAGCAGTTCTTC	CSVEGAASYNEQFF
TRBV5-5	many	TRBJ2-1	TRBD2	TGTGCCAGCATGGGGACTAGCGAGGGATATGATAAGCAGTTCTTC	CASMGTSEGYDKQFF
TRBV27	NA	TRBJ2-1	NA	TGTGCCAGCAGCGGAAACGTCAGGGGTGGTATGGATGAGCAGTTCTTC	CASSGNVRGGMDEQFF
TRBV4-1	many	TRBJ2-2	NA	TGCGCCAGCACCCACCGCCAGAACACCGGGGAGCTGTTTTTT	CASTHRQNTGELFF
TRBV5-1	many	TRBJ2-1	TRBD2	TGCGCCAGCACAGGGCTCGGGGGGTCCTACAATGAGCAGTTCTTC	CASTGLGGSYNEQFF
TRBV20-1	many	TRBJ2-2	TRBD2	TGCAGTGCTAGAGCAAGCGGGAGCACGAACACCGGGGAGCTGTTTTTT	CSARASGSTNTGELFF
TRBV5-1	many	TRBJ1-2	NA	TGCGCCAGCAGCTTGGAGTACAGCCGGACAAACTATGGCTACACCTTC	CASSLEYSRTNYGYTF
TRBV12-5	many	TRBJ1-2	NA	TGTGCTAGTGGTTCCCCCACTGGTGGCTACACCTTC	CASGSPTGGYTF
TRBV24-1	NA	TRBJ1-1	NA	TGTGCCACCAGTGGACAAAGCGTGGGTGACACTGAAGCTTTCTTT	CATSGQSVGDTEAFF
TRBV5-1	many	TRBJ2-7	NA	TGCGCCAGCAGCTTGGATATCGGGATATACGAGCAGTACTTC	CASSLDIGIYEQYF
TRBV12-3/TRBV12-4	many	TRBJ2-7	TRBD2	TGTGCCAGCAGATCCGGGACTAGCGGGAGTACCTACGAGCAGTACTTC	CASRSGTSGSTYEQYF
TRBV7-2	many	TRBJ2-7	TRBD2	TGTGCCAGCAGCTCCGGGACTAGCGGGAGCAACGAGCAGTACTTC	CASSSGTSGSNEQYF
TRBV28	many	TRBJ1-6	NA	TGTGCCAGCAGGGACGGCTACTATAATTCACCCCTCCACTTT	CASRDGYYNSPLHF
TRBV3-1	many	TRBJ2-2	NA	TGTGCCAGCAGCCAAAGGAGTACCGGGGAGCTGTTTTTT	CASSQRSTGELFF
TRBV11-1	many	TRBJ2-1	NA	TGTGCCAGCAGCCGCGCCAATGAGCAGTTCTTC	CASSRANEQFF
TRBV6-5	many	TRBJ2-7	TRBD1	TGTGCCAGCAGTTACGGGACAGGGGGAGAGCAGTACTTC	CASSYGTGGEQYF
TRBV10-3	many	TRBJ2-3	NA	TGTGCCATCAGTGAGCTCGGGCAGGGACCTAAGGTGACAGATACGCAGTATTTT	CAISELGQGPKVTDTQYF
TRBV20-1	NA	TRBJ2-3	TRBD2	TGCAGTACAACGATAGCGGGACCCTTGGAGGATACGCAGTATTTT	CSTTIAGPLEDTQYF
TRBV29-1	many	TRBJ2-6	NA	TGCAGCGTCTCGACGGTCTCTGGGGCCAACGTCCTGACTTTC	CSVSTVSGANVLTF
TRBV5-1	many	TRBJ2-4	NA	TGCGCCAGCAGCTTGTCCGGGGGGCCCAAAAACATTCAGTACTTC	CASSLSGGPKNIQYF
TRBV25-1	many	TRBJ2-5	NA	TGTGCCAGCAGTGAACACGAGACCCAGTACTTC	CASSEHETQYF